This T cell receptor (beta chain) was recovered during a study of vaccination and CD4 T cells after COVID-19 (dated by TCRdb to 2021 to 2024). In terms of the full investigation: Six males and four females were included in the convalescent cohort, with two Hispanic individuals, seven Caucasians, two Asians and one multiracial person represented. Participants got two doses of the Pfizer-BioNTech BNT162b2 vaccine (n=8) or two doses of the Moderna mRNA-1273 vaccine (n=2). Post-COVID blood samples from convalescent patients were collected a median of around 100 days after diagnosis, with a range of 35 to 161 days. The time from the second vaccine dose to post-vaccine blood sampling had a median of roughly 79 days and ranged from roughly 12 to 250 days. Overlapping spike peptide pools from SARS-CoV-2 and from the common cold coronaviruses HCoV-NL63, HCoV-OC43 and HCoV-229E were used as culture stimuli. Control cultures used a CEFX viral epitope pool as positive control, an HIV-1 Nef peptide pool as negative control, or no peptide. In ten to eleven COVID-19 convalescent patients and a handful of infection-naive healthy vaccine recipients, the spike-specific CD4+ TCR repertoire before mRNA vaccination was compared with the repertoire after mRNA vaccination. The paper's findings and limits, for the study overall: Nearly all vaccine-specific clones in convalescent patients (304 of 307) were mono-reactive for SARS-CoV-2 spike rather than cross-reactive with common cold coronaviruses. Although the median number of SARS-CoV-2-reactive clonotypes went up from approximately 20 after infection to around 40 after vaccination, the increase was not significant. Among the post-vaccine SARS-CoV-2-reactive clones in convalescent patients, a median about 89% showed up only after vaccination, which suggests vaccine-specific priming. The number of convalescent patients in the study was relatively small, and the study did not examine early timepoints following natural infection.

V gives up 6 bases and J gives up 8 bases, and the segment between their germline ends measures 14 bases. The CDR3 starts with the cysteine, ends with the phenylalanine, and has 14 residues. This entry keeps only the CDR3 DNA: 42 bases, framed from base 1. This sample's treatment or condition label indicates: roughly ten-day PBMC culture with coronavirus spike peptide pools or control peptides (ViraFEST assay). The study used the ViraFEST assay, which expanded antigen-specific T cells with peptide pools and then identified expanded clonotypes by TCR sequencing. Negative nucleocapsid antibody tests before and after vaccination confirmed that the healthy vaccine recipients had no prior SARS-CoV-2 infection. Fewer than 2.5 million PBMCs per well were cultured in IMDM with about 5% human AB serum and approximately 9.1 IU/ml IL-2, plus 10 ug/ml peptide pools. Half of the culture medium was replaced with fresh IL-2-containing medium on days 3 and 7. CD4+ T cells were isolated after roughly eleven days of culture through negative selection using the EasySep CD4+ T cell isolation kit. Ficoll-Paque Plus gradient centrifugation was used to isolate PBMCs from whole blood, and the isolated PBMCs were then either used fresh or cryopreserved at -140C. Each culture condition was generally run in triplicate wells.

Libraries came from PCR. DNA from cultured CD4+ T cells underwent TCR sequencing with the Oncomine TCR Beta short-read assay at the Johns Hopkins FTIC core. The QIAamp micro DNA kit was used to extract genomic DNA from the cultured CD4+ T cells. Oncomine TCR Beta libraries made from cultured CD4+ T cells were pooled using unique dual indexes and sequenced on an Illumina iSeq 100. The paper's processing steps were these. Non-productive sequences were removed, and CDR3s not starting with C, not ending with F or W, or shorter than 7 amino acids were discarded. The MANAFEST web application was used to identify antigen-specific clonotypes by comparing peptide-stimulated wells against reference wells and other culture wells. To be called positive, a clone needed an FDR below 0.05, an odds ratio above 5, and a productive frequency above 0.1% in at least two of three replicate wells. A clonotype was classed as cross-reactive if the clonotype showed significant expansion both in SARS-CoV-2 spike wells and in at least one common cold coronavirus spike condition. Using R version 3.6.1, CDR3 homology was evaluated through Levenshtein distances (stringdist) along with unrooted phylogenetic trees (ape). In TCRdb, the public reads were trimmed at Q25 with fastp and aligned with MiXCR, with productive beta chains retained. Merged by CDR3 protein, the rows form single entries marked with the most common genes and DNA. TCRdb's processing, not the authors' own work, is the source of the V and J calls. The sample table contains some 26,000 distinct CDR3 sequences; only one count was recorded for approximately 67% of them. Roughly 17% of the sample belongs to the ten largest clones.

About this clonotype itself: Its antigen remains undetermined. No qualities accompany the bases; no much larger clone lies one base away.

This material consisted of CD4+ T cells from blood, cultured in vitro, taken after SARS-CoV-2 vaccination. This TCR derives from a human donor who received a COVID-19 vaccine. The chain joins TRBV12-3 or TRBV12-4 to TRBJ1-6, with the identity of the D gene unclear. The DNA sequence is as follows: TGTGCCAGCAGCGCCGGGATTCCTGATTCACCCCTCCACTTT. This codes for CASSAGIPDSPLHF.